This T cell receptor beta chain was found in a study of blood T cell repertoires in COVID-19. Looking at the study overall: The origin of the acute and convalescent COVID-19 samples was the United States, Italy and Spain.

CDR1 and CDR2 from the germline V gene are MDHEN and SYDVKM. The CDR3 is 14 residues long. Trimming removed 3 bases from V and 4 bases from J; junction bases left unmatched: 5. This clone is a singleton in its sample. Only in-frame clones appear in the TCRdb table, and some are missing; sequencing was by immunoSEQ multiplex PCR. The repertoire includes about 40,000 clones, about four fifths of them detected once, and 2.6% sits in the top ten. The receptor was derived from a woman aged 55-69 years with acute or convalescent COVID-19. Sequencing was performed on peripheral blood. The chain joins TRBV28 to TRBJ2-5, with 7 bases that match TRBD2. The CDR3 region is CASSLGGWGETQYF. The CDR3 DNA sequence: TGTGCCAGCAGTTTGGGGGGGTGGGGAGAGACCCAGTACTTC.